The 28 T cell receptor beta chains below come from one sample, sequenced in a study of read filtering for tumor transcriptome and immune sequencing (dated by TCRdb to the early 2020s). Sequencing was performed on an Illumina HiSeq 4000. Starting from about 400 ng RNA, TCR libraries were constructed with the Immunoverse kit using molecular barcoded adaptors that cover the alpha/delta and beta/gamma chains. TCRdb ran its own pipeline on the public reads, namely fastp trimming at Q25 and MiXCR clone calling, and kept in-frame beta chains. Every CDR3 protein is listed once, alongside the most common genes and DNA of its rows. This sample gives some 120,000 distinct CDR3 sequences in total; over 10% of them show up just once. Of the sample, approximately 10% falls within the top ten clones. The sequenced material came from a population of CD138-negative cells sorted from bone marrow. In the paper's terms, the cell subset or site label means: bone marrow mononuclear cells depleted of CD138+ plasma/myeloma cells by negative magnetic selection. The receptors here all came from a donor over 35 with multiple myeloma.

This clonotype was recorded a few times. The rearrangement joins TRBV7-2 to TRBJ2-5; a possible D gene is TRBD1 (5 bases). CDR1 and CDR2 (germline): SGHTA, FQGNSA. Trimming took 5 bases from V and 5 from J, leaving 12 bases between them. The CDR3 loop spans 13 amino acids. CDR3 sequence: CASSRRTRETQYF. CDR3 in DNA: TGTGCCAGCAGCCGAAGGACAAGGGAGACCCAGTACTTC.

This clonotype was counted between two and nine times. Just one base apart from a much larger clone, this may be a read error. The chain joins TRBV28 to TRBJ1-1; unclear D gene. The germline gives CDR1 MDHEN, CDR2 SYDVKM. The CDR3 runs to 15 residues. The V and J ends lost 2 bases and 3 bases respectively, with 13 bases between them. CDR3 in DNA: TGTGCCAGCAGTTTACCTACGACCGGAGACACTGAAGCTTTCTTT. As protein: CASSLPTTGDTEAFF. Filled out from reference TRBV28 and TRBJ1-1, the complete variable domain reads DVKVTQSSRYLVKRTGEKVFLECVQDMDHENMFWYRQDPGLGLRLIYFSYDVKMKEKGDIPEGYSVSREKKERFSLILESASTNQTSMYLCASSLPTTGDTEAFFGQGTRLTVV.

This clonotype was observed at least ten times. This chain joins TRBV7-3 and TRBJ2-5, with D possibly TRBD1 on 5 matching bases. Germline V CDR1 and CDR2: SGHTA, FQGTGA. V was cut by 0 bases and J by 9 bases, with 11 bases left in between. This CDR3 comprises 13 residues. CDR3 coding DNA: TGTGCCAGCAGCTTAACCTCCCTAGGGGCCCAGTACTTC. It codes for CASSLTSLGAQYF.

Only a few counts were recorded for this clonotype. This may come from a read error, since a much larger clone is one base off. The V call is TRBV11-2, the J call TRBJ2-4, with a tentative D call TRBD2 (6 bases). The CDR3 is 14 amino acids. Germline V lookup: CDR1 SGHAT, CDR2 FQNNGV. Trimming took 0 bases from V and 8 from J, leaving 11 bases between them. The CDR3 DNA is TGTGCCAGCAGCTTAGATATGTCGGGAGACATTCAGTACTTC. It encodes CASSLDMSGDIQYF.

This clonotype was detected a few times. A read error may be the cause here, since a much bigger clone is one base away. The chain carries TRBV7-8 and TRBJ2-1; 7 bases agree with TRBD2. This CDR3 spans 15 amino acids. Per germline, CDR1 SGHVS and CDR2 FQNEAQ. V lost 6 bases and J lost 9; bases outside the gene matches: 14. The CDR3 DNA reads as TGTGCCAGCAGTGGGGCTGGCGGGAGTGAAAGTGAGCAGTTCTTC. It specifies CASSGAGGSESEQFF.

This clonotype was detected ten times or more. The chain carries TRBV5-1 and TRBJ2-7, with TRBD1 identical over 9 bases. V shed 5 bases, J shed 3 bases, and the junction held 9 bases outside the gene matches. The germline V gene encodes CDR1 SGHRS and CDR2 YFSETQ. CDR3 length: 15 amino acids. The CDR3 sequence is CASRLTGTGNYEQYF. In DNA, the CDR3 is TGCGCCAGCAGGCTTACCGGGACAGGGAACTACGAGCAGTACTTC.

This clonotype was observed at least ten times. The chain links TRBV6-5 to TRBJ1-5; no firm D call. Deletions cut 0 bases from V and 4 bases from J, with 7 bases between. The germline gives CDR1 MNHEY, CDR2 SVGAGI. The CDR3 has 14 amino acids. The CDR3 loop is CASSYSSGNQPQHF. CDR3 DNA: TGTGCCAGCAGTTACTCGTCCGGAAATCAGCCCCAGCATTTT.

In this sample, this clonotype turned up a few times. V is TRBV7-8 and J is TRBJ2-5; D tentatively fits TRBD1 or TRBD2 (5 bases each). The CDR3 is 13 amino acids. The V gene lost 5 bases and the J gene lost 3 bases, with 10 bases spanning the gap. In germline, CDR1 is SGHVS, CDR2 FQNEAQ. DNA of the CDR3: TGTGCCAGCAGCCGGGGACGGGAAGAGACCCAGTACTTC. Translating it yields CASSRGREETQYF.

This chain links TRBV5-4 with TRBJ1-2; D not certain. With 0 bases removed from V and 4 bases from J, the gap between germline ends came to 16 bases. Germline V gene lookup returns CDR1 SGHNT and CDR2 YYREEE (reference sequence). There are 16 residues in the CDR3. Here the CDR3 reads CASSLAGATNSYGYTF. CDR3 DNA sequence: TGTGCCAGCAGCTTGGCCGGAGCGACGAACAGCTATGGCTACACCTTC. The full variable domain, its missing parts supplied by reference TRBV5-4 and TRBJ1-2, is ETGVTQSPTHLIKTRGQQVTLRCSSQSGHNTVSWYQQALGQGPQFIFQYYREEENGRGNFPPRFSGLQFPNYSSELNVNALELDDSALYLCASSLAGATNSYGYTFGSGTRLTVV.

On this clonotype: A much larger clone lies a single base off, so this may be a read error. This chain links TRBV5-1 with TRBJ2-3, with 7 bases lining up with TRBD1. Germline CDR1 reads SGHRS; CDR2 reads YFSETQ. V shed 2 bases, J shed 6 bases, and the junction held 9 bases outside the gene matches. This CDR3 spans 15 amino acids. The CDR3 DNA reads TGCGCCAGCAGCTTAATAGGGGGCTTTGTGGATACGCAGTATTTT. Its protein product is CASSLIGGFVDTQYF.

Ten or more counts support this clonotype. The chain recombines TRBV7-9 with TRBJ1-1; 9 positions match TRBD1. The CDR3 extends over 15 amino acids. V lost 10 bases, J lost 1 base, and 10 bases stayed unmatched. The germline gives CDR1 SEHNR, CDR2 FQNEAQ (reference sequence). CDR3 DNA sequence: TGTGCCACCACCCCACAGGGGGCGTCGAACACTGAAGCTTTCTTT. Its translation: CATTPQGASNTEAFF.

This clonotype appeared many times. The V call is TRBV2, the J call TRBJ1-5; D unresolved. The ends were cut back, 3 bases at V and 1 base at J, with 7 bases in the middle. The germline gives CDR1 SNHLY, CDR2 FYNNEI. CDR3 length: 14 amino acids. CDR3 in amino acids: CASSDRLSNQPQHF. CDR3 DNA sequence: TGTGCCAGCAGTGACAGGTTGAGCAATCAGCCCCAGCATTTT. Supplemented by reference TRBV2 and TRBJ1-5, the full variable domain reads EPEVTQTPSHQVTQMGQEVILRCVPISNHLYFYWYRQILGQKVEFLVSFYNNEISEKSEIFDDQFSVERPDGSNFTLKIRSTKLEDSAMYFCASSDRLSNQPQHFGDGTRLSIL.

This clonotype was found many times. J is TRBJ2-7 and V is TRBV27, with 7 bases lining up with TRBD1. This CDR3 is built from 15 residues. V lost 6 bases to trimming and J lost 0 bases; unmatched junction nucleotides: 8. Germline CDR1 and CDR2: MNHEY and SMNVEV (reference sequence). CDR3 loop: CASSFTGDTSYEQYF. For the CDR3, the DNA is TGTGCCAGCAGCTTCACAGGGGACACCTCCTACGAGCAGTACTTC.

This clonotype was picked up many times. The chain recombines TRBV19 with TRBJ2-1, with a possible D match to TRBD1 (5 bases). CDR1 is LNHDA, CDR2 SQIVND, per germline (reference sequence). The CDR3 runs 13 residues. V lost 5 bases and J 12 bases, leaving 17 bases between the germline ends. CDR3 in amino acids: CASSLSGFLAQFF. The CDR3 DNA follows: TGTGCCAGTAGTCTTTCAGGGTTTTTGGCGCAGTTCTTC.

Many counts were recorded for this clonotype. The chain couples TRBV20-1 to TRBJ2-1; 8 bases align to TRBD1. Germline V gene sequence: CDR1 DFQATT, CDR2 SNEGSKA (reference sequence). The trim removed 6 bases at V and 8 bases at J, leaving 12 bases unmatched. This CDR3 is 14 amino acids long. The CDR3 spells CSATGQGGNDEQFF. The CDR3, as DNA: TGCAGTGCCACTGGACAGGGAGGCAATGATGAGCAGTTCTTC.

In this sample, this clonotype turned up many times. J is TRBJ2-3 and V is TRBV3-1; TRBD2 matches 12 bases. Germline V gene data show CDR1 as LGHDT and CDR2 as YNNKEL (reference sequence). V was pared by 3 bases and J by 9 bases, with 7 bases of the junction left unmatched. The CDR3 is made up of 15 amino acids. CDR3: CASSQWTSGARTQYF. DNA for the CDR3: TGTGCCAGCAGCCAGTGGACTAGCGGGGCTCGAACGCAGTATTTT.

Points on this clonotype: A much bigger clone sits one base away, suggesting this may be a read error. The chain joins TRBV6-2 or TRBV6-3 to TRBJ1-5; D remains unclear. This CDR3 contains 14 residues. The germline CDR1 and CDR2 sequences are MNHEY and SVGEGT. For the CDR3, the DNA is TGTGCCAGCACCGACGGATTGAGGGAGCAGCTCCAGCATTTT. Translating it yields CASTDGLREQLQHF.

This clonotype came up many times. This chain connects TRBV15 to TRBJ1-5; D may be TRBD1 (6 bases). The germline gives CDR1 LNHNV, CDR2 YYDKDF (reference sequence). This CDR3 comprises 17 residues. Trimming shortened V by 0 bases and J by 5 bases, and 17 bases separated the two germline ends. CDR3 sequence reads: CATSRDGSVRGDQPQHF. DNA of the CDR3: TGTGCCACCAGCAGAGATGGAAGCGTCAGGGGTGATCAGCCCCAGCATTTT.

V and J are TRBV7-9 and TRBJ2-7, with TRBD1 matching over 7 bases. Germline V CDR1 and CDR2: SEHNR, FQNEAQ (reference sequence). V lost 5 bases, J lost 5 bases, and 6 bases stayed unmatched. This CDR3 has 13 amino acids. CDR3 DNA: TGTGCCAGCAGCACTGACAGGGTTCACGAGCAGTACTTC. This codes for CASSTDRVHEQYF.

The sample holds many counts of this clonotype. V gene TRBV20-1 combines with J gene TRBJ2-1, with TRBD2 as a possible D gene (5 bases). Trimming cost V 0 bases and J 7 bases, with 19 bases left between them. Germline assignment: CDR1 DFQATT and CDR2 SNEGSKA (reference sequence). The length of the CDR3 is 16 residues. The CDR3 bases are TGCAGTGCTAGAGACGGGGTAAGGAGCGATCGGAATGAGCAGTTCTTC. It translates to CSARDGVRSDRNEQFF.

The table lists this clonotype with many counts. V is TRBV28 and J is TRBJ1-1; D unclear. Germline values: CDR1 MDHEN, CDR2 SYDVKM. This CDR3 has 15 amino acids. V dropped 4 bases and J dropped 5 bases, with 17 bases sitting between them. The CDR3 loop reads CASSSVTSMETEAFF. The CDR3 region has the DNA TGTGCCAGCAGTTCGGTGACTTCGATGGAAACTGAAGCTTTCTTT.

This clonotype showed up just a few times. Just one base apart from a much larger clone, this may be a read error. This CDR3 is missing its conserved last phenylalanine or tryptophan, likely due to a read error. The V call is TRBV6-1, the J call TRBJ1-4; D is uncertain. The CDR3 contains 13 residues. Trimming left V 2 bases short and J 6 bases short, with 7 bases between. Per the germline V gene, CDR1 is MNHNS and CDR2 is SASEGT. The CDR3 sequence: CASSEWGDEKLFL. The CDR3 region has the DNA TGTGCCAGCAGTGAATGGGGAGATGAAAAACTGTTTCTT.

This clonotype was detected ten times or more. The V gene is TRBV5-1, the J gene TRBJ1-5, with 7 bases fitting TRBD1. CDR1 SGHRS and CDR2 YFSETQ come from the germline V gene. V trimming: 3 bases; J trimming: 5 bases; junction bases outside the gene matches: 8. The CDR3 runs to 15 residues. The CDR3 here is CASSYSGTDDQPQHF. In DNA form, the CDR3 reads TGCGCCAGCAGCTACTCCGGGACAGATGATCAGCCCCAGCATTTT.

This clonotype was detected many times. In DNA, the CDR3 is TGTGCCAGCACTGAATGGGGCGGGGAAGAGACCCAGTACTTC. Its translation: CASTEWGGEETQYF. This chain links TRBV6-2 or TRBV6-3 with TRBJ2-5; a weak D match, TRBD2 (6 bases). The CDR3 has 14 amino acids. CDR1 and CDR2 from the germline V gene are MNHEY and SVGEGT. Trimming took 7 bases from V and 3 from J, leaving 15 bases between them.

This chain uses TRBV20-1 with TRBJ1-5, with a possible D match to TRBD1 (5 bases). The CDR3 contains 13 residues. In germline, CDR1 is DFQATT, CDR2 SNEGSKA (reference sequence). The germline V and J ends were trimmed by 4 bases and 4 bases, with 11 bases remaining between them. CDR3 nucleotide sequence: TGCAGTGCTACCGAGACAGTTAATCAGCCCCAGCATTTT. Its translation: CSATETVNQPQHF.

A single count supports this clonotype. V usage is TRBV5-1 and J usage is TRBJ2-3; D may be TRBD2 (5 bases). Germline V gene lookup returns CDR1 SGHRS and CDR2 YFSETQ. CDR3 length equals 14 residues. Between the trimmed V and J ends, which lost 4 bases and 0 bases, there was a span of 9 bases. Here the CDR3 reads CASSQGLSTDTQYF. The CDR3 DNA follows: TGCGCCAGCAGCCAAGGACTCAGCACAGATACGCAGTATTTT.

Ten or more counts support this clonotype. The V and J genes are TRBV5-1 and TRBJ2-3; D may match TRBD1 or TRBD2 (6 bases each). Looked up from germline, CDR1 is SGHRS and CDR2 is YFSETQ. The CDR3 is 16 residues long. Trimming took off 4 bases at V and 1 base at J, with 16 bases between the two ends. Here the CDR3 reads CASSRGLDSRTDTQYF. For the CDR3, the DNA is TGCGCCAGCAGCCGGGGACTGGACAGCCGCACAGATACGCAGTATTTT.

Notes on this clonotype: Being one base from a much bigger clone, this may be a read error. CDR3 amino acids: CTSSPPGGRQPQHF. CDR3 bases: TGTACCAGCAGTCCCCCTGGGGGACGTCAGCCCCAGCATTTT. V usage is TRBV6-5 and J usage is TRBJ1-5; perhaps TRBD1 as D (5 bases). The germline CDR1 and CDR2 sequences are MNHEY and SVGAGI. The CDR3 covers 14 residues.